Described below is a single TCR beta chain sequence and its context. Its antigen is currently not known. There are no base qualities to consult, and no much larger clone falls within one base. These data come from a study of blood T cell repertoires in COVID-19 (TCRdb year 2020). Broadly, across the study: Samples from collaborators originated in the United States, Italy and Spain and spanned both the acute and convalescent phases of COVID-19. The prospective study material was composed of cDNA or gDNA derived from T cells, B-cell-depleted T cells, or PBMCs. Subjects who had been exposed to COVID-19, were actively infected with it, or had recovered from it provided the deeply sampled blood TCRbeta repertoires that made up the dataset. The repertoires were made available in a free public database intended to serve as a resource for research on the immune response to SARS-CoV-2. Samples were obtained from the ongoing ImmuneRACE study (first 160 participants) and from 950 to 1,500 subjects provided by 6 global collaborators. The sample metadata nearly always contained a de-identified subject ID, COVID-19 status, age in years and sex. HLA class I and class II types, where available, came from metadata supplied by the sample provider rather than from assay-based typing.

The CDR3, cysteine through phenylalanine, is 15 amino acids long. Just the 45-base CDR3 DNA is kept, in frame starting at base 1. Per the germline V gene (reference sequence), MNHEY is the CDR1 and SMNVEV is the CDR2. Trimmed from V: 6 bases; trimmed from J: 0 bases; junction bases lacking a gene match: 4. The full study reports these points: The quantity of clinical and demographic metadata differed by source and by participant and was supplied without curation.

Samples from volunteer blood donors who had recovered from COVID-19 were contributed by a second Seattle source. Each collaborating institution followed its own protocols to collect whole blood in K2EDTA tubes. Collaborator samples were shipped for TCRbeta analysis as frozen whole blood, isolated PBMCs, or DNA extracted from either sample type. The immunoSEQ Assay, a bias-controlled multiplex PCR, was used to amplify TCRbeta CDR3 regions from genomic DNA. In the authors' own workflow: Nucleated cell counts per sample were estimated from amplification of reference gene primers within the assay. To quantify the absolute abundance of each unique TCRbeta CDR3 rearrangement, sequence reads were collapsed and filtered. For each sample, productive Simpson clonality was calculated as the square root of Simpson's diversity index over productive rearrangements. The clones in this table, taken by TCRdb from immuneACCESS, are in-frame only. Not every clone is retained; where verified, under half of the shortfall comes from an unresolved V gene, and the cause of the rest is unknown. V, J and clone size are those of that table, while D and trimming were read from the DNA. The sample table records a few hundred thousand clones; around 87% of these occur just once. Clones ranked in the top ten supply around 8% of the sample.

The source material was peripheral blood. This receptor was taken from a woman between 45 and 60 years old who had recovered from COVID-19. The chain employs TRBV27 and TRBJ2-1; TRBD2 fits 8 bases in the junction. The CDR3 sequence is CASRYRGGSYNEQFF. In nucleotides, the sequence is TGTGCCAGCAGGTACCGGGGGGGCTCCTACAATGAGCAGTTCTTC.